A selection of T cell receptor beta chains follows, all from one sample in a study of human T cells and chemical hapten exposure. MiXCR was run by TCRdb on the RACE reads, yielding one entry per CDR3 protein. The repertoire holds 75,000 to 90,000 distinct CDR3 sequences, with about 8% as singletons. The sample in question was whole blood, obtained in connection with sensitization to the hapten diphenylcyclopropenone (DPC). These receptors were collected from a woman under 40 with alopecia areata. Some clones in this sample may be carry-over from other donors' samples. Both conserved end residues are part of each CDR3. A D gene is named only where the DNA matches it firmly. For some rows the clone size is stated as once, few or many, or as a class when expanded; others skip it.

j_call clone_size d_call v_call cdr3_nt cdr3_aa
TRBJ2-3 - - TRBV20-1 TGCAGTGCTAGACCTGCACGGGGGGCCACAGATACGCAGTATTTT CSARPARGATDTQYF
TRBJ1-1 many - TRBV2 TGTGCCACCAAGTCCGGTCTGAACACTGAAGCTTTCTTT CATKSGLNTEAFF
TRBJ1-1 many - TRBV21-1 TGTGCCAGCAAAGGAGGGAACGGTGAAGCTTTCTTT CASKGGNGEAFF
TRBJ1-2 many - TRBV7-2 TGTGCCAGCAGCTTAGAGGGCAATCGTGGCTACACCTTC CASSLEGNRGYTF
TRBJ1-6 many - TRBV10-3 TGTGCCATCAAAGCCCAGGATTCACCCCTCCACTTT CAIKAQDSPLHF
TRBJ2-5 many - TRBV29-1 TGCAGCGTTGGACGACAGACCCAAGAGACCCAGTACTTC CSVGRQTQETQYF
TRBJ2-1 many TRBD1 TRBV29-1 TGCAGCGTTGAAGCCGGACAGGGATTATCCTACAATGAGCAGTTCTTC CSVEAGQGLSYNEQFF
TRBJ1-2 few TRBD1 TRBV5-1 TGCGCCAGCAGCTTGCCAGAGACAGGGAACTATGGCTACACCTTC CASSLPETGNYGYTF
TRBJ1-1 many TRBD1 TRBV18 TGTGCCAGCTCACCGATTCCCCCGGGACAGGGGCGTACGATGAACACTGAAGCTTTCTTT CASSPIPPGQGRTMNTEAFF
TRBJ1-5 many - TRBV2 TGTGCCAGCCAGGACAGCGTGGGGAATCAGCCCCAGCATTTT CASQDSVGNQPQHF
TRBJ2-3 many TRBD2 TRBV15 TGTGCCACCAGCGGGACTAGCGGGGACCTAAGCACAGATACGCAGTATTTT CATSGTSGDLSTDTQYF
TRBJ1-1 many - TRBV27 TGTGCCAGCAGGGAGGTCCCCAGCAACACTGAAGCTTTCTTT CASREVPSNTEAFF
TRBJ1-2 few - TRBV6-1 TGTGCCAGCAGTGAACTTGGACAGACCGCTAACTATGGCTACACCTTC CASSELGQTANYGYTF
TRBJ2-7 many - TRBV2 TGTGCCAGCAGTGTAGTACAGCTCCGCTACGAGCAGTACTTC CASSVVQLRYEQYF
TRBJ2-3 few TRBD2 TRBV3-1 TGTGCCAGCAGCCACCCAGCGGGGGCCCTCGCAGATACGCAGTATTTT CASSHPAGALADTQYF
TRBJ1-4 many - TRBV6-5 TGTGCCAGTAAATCGGGGGGCTTCGGGAAACTGTTTTTT CASKSGGFGKLFF
TRBJ2-7 many TRBD1 TRBV3-1 TGTGCCAGCAGCCAATCGGACAGGGGCCCCGAGCAGTACTTC CASSQSDRGPEQYF
TRBJ2-3 - - TRBV5-1 TGCGCCAGCAGCTTTCAGCCCACAGATACGCAGTATTTT CASSFQPTDTQYF
TRBJ1-1 few TRBD1 TRBV20-1 TGCAGTGCTCCTACCCTGGACAGGGGCCTCACTGAAGCTTTCTTT CSAPTLDRGLTEAFF
TRBJ2-3 - TRBD2 TRBV7-9 TGTGCCAGCAGCCCTAGCGGGGGGATGGGAGCTACAGATACGCAGTATTTT CASSPSGGMGATDTQYF
TRBJ1-5 many TRBD1 TRBV2 TGTGCCAGCAGGGACAGGGTAGATAGCAATCAGCCCCAGCATTTT CASRDRVDSNQPQHF
TRBJ2-7 few - TRBV3-1 TGTGCCAGCAGCCAAGCCTGGACGGCAACCTACGAGCAGTACTTC CASSQAWTATYEQYF
TRBJ2-5 few - TRBV23-1 TGCGCCAGCGGTCCTGTTGAAGAAACAGACAGGCCTCAAGAGACCCAGTACTTC CASGPVEETDRPQETQYF
TRBJ1-1 few - TRBV5-1 TGCGCCAGCAGCTTAGACGCGTTGAACACTGAAGCTTTCTTT CASSLDALNTEAFF
TRBJ2-7 many TRBD1 TRBV6-1 TGTGCCAGCAGGTCCGGGACAGGGGGTCACTACGAGCAGTACTTC CASRSGTGGHYEQYF
TRBJ1-6 - TRBD1 TRBV29-1 TGCAGCGTTACCCAGGGGGGAAATTCACCCCTCCACTTT CSVTQGGNSPLHF
TRBJ2-7 few - TRBV5-1 TGCGCCAGCAGCCCAAGTCCAATATACCCTCAAGGATACGAGCAGTACTTC CASSPSPIYPQGYEQYF
TRBJ1-4 few - TRBV7-9 TGTGCCAGCAGCTCGACAGGATATAATGAAAAACTGTTTTTT CASSSTGYNEKLFF
TRBJ2-6 - TRBD1 TRBV11-2 TGTGCCAGTGCCCGGGGACAGGGGGGTTCTGGGGCCAACGTCCTGACTTTC CASARGQGGSGANVLTF
TRBJ2-1 many - TRBV6-1 TGTGCCAGCAGAGAAGGCAGGGGCTCCTACAATGAGCAGTTCTTC CASREGRGSYNEQFF
TRBJ1-2 many - TRBV19 TGTGCCAGTATCCCGGCGGGGGGTTTGGACTATGGCTACACCTTC CASIPAGGLDYGYTF
TRBJ1-5 few - TRBV5-6 TGTGCCAGCAGCTTGGGGCTGGGGAATCAGCCCCAGCATTTT CASSLGLGNQPQHF
TRBJ2-3 - - TRBV5-4 TGTGCCAGCAGCTTGCCCCTACCGGGGGCAGTGTCAGATACGCAGTATTTT CASSLPLPGAVSDTQYF
TRBJ2-3 many - TRBV7-2 TGTGCCAGCAGCCCCCCGGGGGCTGGCACAGATACGCAGTATTTT CASSPPGAGTDTQYF
TRBJ2-1 many - TRBV7-9 TGTGCCAGCAGCAGAGGGGGGTTCTCAAGATCCCACAATGAGCAGTTCTTC CASSRGGFSRSHNEQFF
TRBJ2-5 few TRBD1 TRBV2 TGTGCCAGGACTCCGACAGGGGGCACCCAAGAGACCCAGTACTTC CARTPTGGTQETQYF
TRBJ2-1 - TRBD1 TRBV12-3/TRBV12-4 TGTGCCAGCAGTGGGGACAGCAAAAACAATGAGCAGTTCTTC CASSGDSKNNEQFF
TRBJ1-5 many - TRBV5-4 TGTGCCAGCAGTAACGGACAGCCCAATCAGCCCCAGCATTTT CASSNGQPNQPQHF
TRBJ1-2 few TRBD1 TRBV4-2 TGTGCCAGCAGCCAAGCCGGGACAGGGGATGGTACCTATGGCTACACCTTC CASSQAGTGDGTYGYTF
TRBJ2-4 few TRBD1 TRBV9 TGTGCCAGCAGCGTAGATGCCGGGACAGCGAAAAACATTCAGTACTTC CASSVDAGTAKNIQYF
TRBJ1-4 many - TRBV29-1 TGCAGCGCATCCCAGGGGTTTAATGAAAAACTGTTTTTT CSASQGFNEKLFF
TRBJ2-7 many - TRBV18 TGTGCCAGCTCACCACGTACGCAGCCAAGGGGAAAATACGAGCAGTACTTC CASSPRTQPRGKYEQYF
TRBJ2-7 - - TRBV20-1 TGCAGTGCTAGAGATGCATCGCGGCCGGACGGAGGGAAGGCCTACGAGCAGTACTTC CSARDASRPDGGKAYEQYF
TRBJ1-6 - - TRBV20-1 TGCAGTGCTAGAGATCGAAGGGGCAATTCACCCCTCCACTTT CSARDRRGNSPLHF
TRBJ2-2 few - TRBV29-1 TGCAGCGTTGCTCGGGGTACGACCGGGGAGCTGTTTTTT CSVARGTTGELFF
TRBJ2-3 few - TRBV5-5 TGTGCCAGCAGCTTGAACCAGTGGAGCGGAGATACGCAGTATTTT CASSLNQWSGDTQYF
TRBJ2-3 many - TRBV20-1 TGCAGTGCTAGTCGTCTGGGGGCCGGCACAGATACGCAGTATTTT CSASRLGAGTDTQYF
TRBJ1-2 few TRBD1 TRBV10-3 TGTGCCATCAACCTGCCGGGACAGGGAACAAATGGCTACACCTTC CAINLPGQGTNGYTF
TRBJ2-5 many - TRBV6-7 TGTGCCAGCAGTTACGGCCTACCGTTCCCCCAAGAGACCCAGTACTTC CASSYGLPFPQETQYF
TRBJ2-7 - - TRBV5-5 TGTGCCAGCAGCTCTAGCCCCGCGAGAGCCTACGAGCAGTACTTC CASSSSPARAYEQYF
TRBJ2-7 many TRBD1 TRBV10-3 TGTGCCTCGAACCGGGACAGGGGGACCTACGAGCAGTACTTC CASNRDRGTYEQYF
TRBJ1-1 many - TRBV20-1 TGCAGTGCTAGAGAGGCCACAAAACAGCCCGTGTTT CSAREATKQPVF
TRBJ2-2 few TRBD1 TRBV6-2/TRBV6-3 TGTGCCAGCAGTAACAGGGGCACCGGGGAGCTGTTTTTT CASSNRGTGELFF
TRBJ2-1 many - TRBV14 TGTGCCAGCATTCCCGCGGACGGACGCATAGGTAGCTCCTACAATGAGCAGTTCTTC CASIPADGRIGSSYNEQFF
TRBJ2-3 many TRBD1 TRBV2 TGTGCCAGCAGTCCGGGACAGGGGGCTGCAAATACGCAGTATTTT CASSPGQGAANTQYF
TRBJ1-4 - TRBD1 TRBV7-6 TGTGCCAGCAGCCGGTCCGACAGGGGTGAAAAACTGTTTTTT CASSRSDRGEKLFF